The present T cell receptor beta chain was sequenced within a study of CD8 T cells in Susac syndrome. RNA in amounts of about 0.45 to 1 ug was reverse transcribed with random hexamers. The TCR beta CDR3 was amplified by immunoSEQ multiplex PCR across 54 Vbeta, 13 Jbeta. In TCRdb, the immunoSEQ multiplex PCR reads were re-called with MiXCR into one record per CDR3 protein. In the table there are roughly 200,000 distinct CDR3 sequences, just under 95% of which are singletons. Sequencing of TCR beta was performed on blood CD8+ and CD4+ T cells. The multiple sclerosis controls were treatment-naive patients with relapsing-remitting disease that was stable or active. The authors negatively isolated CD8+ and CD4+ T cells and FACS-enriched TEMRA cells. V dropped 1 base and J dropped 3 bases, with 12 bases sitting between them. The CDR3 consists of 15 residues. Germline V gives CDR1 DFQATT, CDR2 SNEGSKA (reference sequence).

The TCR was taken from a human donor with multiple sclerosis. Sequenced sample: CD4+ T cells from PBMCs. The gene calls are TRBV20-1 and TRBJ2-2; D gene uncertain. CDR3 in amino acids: CSARVRNQDTGELFF. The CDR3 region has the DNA TGCAGTGCTAGAGTCAGGAACCAAGACACCGGGGAGCTGTTTTTT.